The clone carrying this T cell receptor beta chain has only a few counts. These data belong to a study of blood T cells in healthy people across ages. For the second PCR, which ran for about 7 to 12 cycles, a sample-barcoded 5' primer and a J-beta primer mix were used. TCRdb analysed the 5' RACE reads with MiXCR anew, one entry per CDR3 protein. The sample consists of hundreds of thousands of distinct CDR3 sequences, around 24% of them appearing once. The sample was also linked to a second study, of T cells of mothers and their children.

The material sequenced was blood. The clonotype originates from a boy aged 5 to 17 in good health.

The chain's CDR3 is CASGSMSYEQYF. The CDR3 DNA is TGTGCCAGCGGTTCGATGTCCTACGAGCAGTACTTC. The V call is TRBV28, the J call TRBJ2-5; D gene unclear. The J call may be in error: the DNA end matches TRBJ2-7 better. This CDR3 is 12 amino acids long. Germline CDR1 is MDHEN and CDR2 is SYDVKM.